The rows below give T cell receptor beta chains drawn from one sample of a study of T cell responses to AZD1222 COVID-19 vaccine. Repertoires were generated with immunoSEQ multiplex PCR, while TCRdb's copy carries only in-frame clones and drops some. Among approximately 270,000 clones listed, around 92% were seen once. Specimen: peripheral blood, collected 28 days after the second AZD1222 dose. Receptor source: an adult who received the AZD1222 COVID-19 vaccine. Both conserved end residues are trimmed from each CDR3. The order of the fields is J gene, V gene, clone size, CDR3 protein. Rows may omit the clone size; those that give it use once, few, many or a size class.

TRBJ1-5,TRBV18,NA,ASSPSQGQPQH
TRBJ2-5,TRBV5-1,NA,ASSLVPGETQY
TRBJ2-1,TRBV9,NA,ASSEGQGPYNEQF
TRBJ1-1,TRBV19,NA,ASNEGNTEAF
TRBJ1-1,TRBV28,NA,ASSYPWKGNTEAF
TRBJ2-1,TRBV9,NA,ASSARGTRDEQF
TRBJ2-5,TRBV4-1,NA,ATGRVYQETQY
TRBJ1-1,TRBV18,once,ASSPGQGWVEAF
TRBJ2-7,TRBV5-1,NA,ASSVGPLREQY
TRBJ2-3,TRBV10-1,NA,ASSDGGASLDTQY
TRBJ2-5,TRBV5-6,NA,ASSLAGTLETQY
TRBJ1-4,TRBV27,NA,ASSPRGQGATNEKLF
TRBJ1-2,TRBV6-4,NA,ASSDDGRGYT
TRBJ2-5,TRBV6-5,NA,ASSWGMRETQY
TRBJ1-4,TRBV28,NA,ASSSGQGMVEKLF
TRBJ1-2,TRBV5-1,NA,ASSQKGQGASYGYT
TRBJ1-2,TRBV9,NA,ASSVTGGRASDNGYT
TRBJ1-5,TRBV18,NA,ASSPPPSNGNQPQH
TRBJ2-7,TRBV7-2,NA,ASSPQGRRYEQY
TRBJ1-4,TRBV5-1,NA,ASSLDRGLGHEKLF
TRBJ1-2,TRBV5-1,NA,ASSLDSGGVGRGYT